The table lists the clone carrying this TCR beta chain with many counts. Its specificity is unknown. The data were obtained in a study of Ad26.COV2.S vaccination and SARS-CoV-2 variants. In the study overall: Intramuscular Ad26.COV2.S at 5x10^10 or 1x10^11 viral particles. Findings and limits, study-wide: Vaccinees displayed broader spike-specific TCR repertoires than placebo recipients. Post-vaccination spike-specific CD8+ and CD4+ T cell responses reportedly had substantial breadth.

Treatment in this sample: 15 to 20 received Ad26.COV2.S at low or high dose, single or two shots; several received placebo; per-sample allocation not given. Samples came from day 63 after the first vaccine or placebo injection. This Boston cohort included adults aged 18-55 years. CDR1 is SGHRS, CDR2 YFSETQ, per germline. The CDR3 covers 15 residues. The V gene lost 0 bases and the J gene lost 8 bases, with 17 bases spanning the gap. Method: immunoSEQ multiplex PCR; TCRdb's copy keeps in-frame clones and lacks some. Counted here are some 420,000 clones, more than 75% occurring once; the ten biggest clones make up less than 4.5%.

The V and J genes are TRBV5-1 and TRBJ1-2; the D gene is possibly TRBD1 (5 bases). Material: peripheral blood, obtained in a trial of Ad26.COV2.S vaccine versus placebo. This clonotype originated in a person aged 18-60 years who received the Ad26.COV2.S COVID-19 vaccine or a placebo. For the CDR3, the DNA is TGCGCCAGCAGCTTGGCCATAGACAGTCCGTGGGGCTACACCTTC. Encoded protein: CASSLAIDSPWGYTF. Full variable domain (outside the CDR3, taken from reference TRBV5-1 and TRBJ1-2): KAGVTQTPRYLIKTRGQQVTLSCSPISGHRSVSWYQQTPGQGLQFLFEYFSETQRNKGNFPGRFSGRQFSNSRSEMNVSTLELGDSALYLCASSLAIDSPWGYTFGSGTRLTVV.